The 24 T cell receptor beta chains reported below all come from one sample, sequenced in a study of tissue T cells after allogeneic stem cell transplantation. Sequencing used immunoSEQ multiplex PCR; TCRdb keeps in-frame clones, though not all of them. Of about 12,000 clones listed, approximately 63% were seen once; the top ten hold approximately 15%. Sequencing used tissue from the right colon, obtained at autopsy. Receptors originate from a woman aged 18-55 years with breast cancer.

This rearrangement joins TRBV7-3 to TRBJ1-2; D not certain. The germline gives CDR1 SGHTA, CDR2 FQGTGA. The CDR3 contains 14 residues. The V gene lost 5 bases and the J gene lost 7 bases, with 17 bases spanning the gap. CDR3 DNA: TGTGCCAGCAGCGCGGACTCAAGGGCGGGTGGCTACACCTTC. It specifies CASSADSRAGGYTF.

In this sample, this clone turned up a few times. The chain carries TRBV4-2 and TRBJ2-1; 7 bases agree with TRBD1. Germline values: CDR1 LGHNA, CDR2 YNFKEQ. The CDR3 is 15 residues long. With 0 bases clipped from V and 10 bases from J, the junction kept 9 bases outside the gene matches. The CDR3 DNA reads as TGTGCCAGCAGCCAAGAGTATCAGACAGGGCACGAGCAGTTCTTC. It translates to CASSQEYQTGHEQFF.

The chain has TRBV11-3 and TRBJ1-2; D gene uncertain. The CDR3 sequence is 13 residues long. Germline CDR1 SGHNT, CDR2 YENEEA. Trimming cost V 2 bases and J 5 bases, with 9 bases left between them. Here the CDR3 DNA reads TGTGCCAGCAGCTTACCGGACGGGTATGGCTACACCTTC. It codes for CASSLPDGYGYTF. The complete variable domain, with remaining parts taken from reference TRBV11-3 and TRBJ1-2, reads EAGVVQSPRYKIIEKKQPVAFWCNPISGHNTLYWYLQNLGQGPELLIRYENEEAVDDSQLPKDRFSAERLKGVDSTLKIQPAELGDSAVYLCASSLPDGYGYTFGSGTRLTVV.

CDR3 nucleotide sequence: TGTGCCAGCAGCGTGACTGGGAGAGATACGCAGTATTTT. This gives the protein CASSVTGRDTQYF. The chain employs TRBV11-3 and TRBJ2-3; tentative D call: TRBD2 (5 bases). Trimming removed 5 bases from V and 5 bases from J, with 11 bases in between. Germline CDR1 SGHNT, CDR2 YENEEA. This CDR3 spans 13 amino acids.

The V call is TRBV20-1, the J call TRBJ2-2; perhaps TRBD1 as D (6 bases). The CDR3 spans 14 residues. Between the trimmed V and J ends, which lost 3 bases and 9 bases, there was a span of 17 bases. Germline lookup yields CDR1 DFQATT and CDR2 SNEGSKA (reference sequence). CDR3 loop: CSASSQGPHRELFF. CDR3 nucleotide sequence: TGCAGTGCTAGTTCGCAGGGGCCCCATAGGGAGCTGTTTTTT.

The J gene is TRBJ2-1, the V gene TRBV11-2; D is unclear. Germline assignment: CDR1 SGHAT and CDR2 FQNNGV. V shed 0 bases and J shed 6 bases, with 12 bases lying between them. This CDR3 is 15 amino acids long. The CDR3, as DNA: TGTGCCAGCAGCTTAGATTTGCTAGTGGGCAATGAGCAGTTCTTC. Translating it yields CASSLDLLVGNEQFF.

V and J are TRBV6-5 and TRBJ2-7; D uncertain. The CDR3 is 12 residues long. Trimming left V 5 bases short and J 4 bases short, with 9 bases between. Germline V gene lookup returns CDR1 MNHEY and CDR2 SVGAGI. The CDR3 DNA follows: TGTGCCAGCAGTCCCTTTGGGTACGAGCAGTACTTC. Translating it yields CASSPFGYEQYF.

This clone has just a few counts. In DNA form, the CDR3 reads TGTGCCAGCAGCTTAGGAGGCCAGCCGGGGTATTTT. Protein sequence: CASSLGGQPGYF. The chain is built from TRBV7-2 and TRBJ2-3, with D uncertain. CDR1 is SGHTA, CDR2 FQGNSA, per germline. CDR3 length equals 12 residues. V dropped 1 base and J dropped 14 bases, with 13 bases sitting between them.

This clone was found a few times. The V gene is TRBV11-1, the J gene TRBJ2-7, with TRBD1 identical over 8 bases. Germline assignment: CDR1 SGHAT and CDR2 FQDESV (reference sequence). The trim removed 4 bases at V and 3 bases at J, leaving 2 bases unmatched. This CDR3 spans 13 amino acids. The CDR3 loop is CASSWTGRYEQYF. CDR3 nucleotide sequence: TGTGCCAGCAGCTGGACAGGGCGCTACGAGCAGTACTTC.

The rearrangement links TRBV6-1 to TRBJ2-1, with 7 positions matching TRBD2. The V segment lost 6 bases and the J segment 4 bases; nucleotides outside the gene matches: 3. The germline V gene has CDR1 MNHNS and CDR2 SASEGT. There are 13 residues in the CDR3. CDR3 sequence reads: CASRGGVYNEQFF. As DNA, the CDR3 is TGTGCCAGCAGGGGGGGGGTATACAATGAGCAGTTCTTC.

The chain combines TRBV9 with TRBJ2-3, with 9 nucleotides matching TRBD2. The V gene end was trimmed by 0 bases and the J gene end by 1 base; junction bases not matched to a gene: 9. The germline V gene encodes CDR1 SGDLS and CDR2 YYNGEE. The CDR3 is made up of 18 amino acids. Written as DNA, the CDR3 is TGTGCCAGCAGCGTAGGTACCCAAGCTAGCGGGGGCACAGATACGCAGTATTTT. The encoded protein is CASSVGTQASGGTDTQYF.

The chain uses TRBV7-2 and TRBJ2-5; 10 positions agree with TRBD2. This CDR3 is built from 16 residues. Germline-derived CDR1 and CDR2 are SGHTA and FQGNSA. V trimming: 3 bases; J trimming: 5 bases; junction bases outside the gene matches: 9. CDR3 amino acids: CASSLSVAGGGETQYF. The DNA for the CDR3 is TGTGCCAGCAGCTTGAGCGTAGCGGGGGGTGGGGAGACCCAGTACTTC.

The chain carries TRBV14 and TRBJ2-2; D is unresolved. The germline V gene encodes CDR1 SGHDN and CDR2 FVKESK. CDR3 size: 14 residues. Between the trimmed V and J ends, which lost 10 bases and 6 bases, there was a span of 18 bases. CDR3 nucleotides: TGTGCCACCACGGTTGGGTGGGGTCCCGGGGAGCTGTTTTTT. Its translation: CATTVGWGPGELFF.

CDR3 sequence: CASSYPRGQHYEQFF. The CDR3 coding sequence is TGTGCCAGCAGTTACCCCCGGGGTCAACACTATGAGCAGTTCTTC. The chain links TRBV6-2 or TRBV6-3 to TRBJ2-1; D possibly corresponds to TRBD2 (5 bases). The CDR3 covers 15 residues. The V end lost 2 bases, the J end lost 8 bases, and 16 bases lay between the germline ends. The V gene's germline CDR1 is MNHEY and CDR2 SVGEGT.

The chain carries TRBV30 and TRBJ1-1; unclear D gene. CDR1 and CDR2 from the germline V gene are GTSNPN and SVGIG (reference sequence). The CDR3 has 15 residues. The V end lost 0 bases, the J end lost 0 bases, and 11 bases lay between the germline ends. CDR3 in amino acids: CAWSVGLLMNTEAFF. In DNA form, the CDR3 reads TGTGCCTGGAGTGTCGGGTTGCTCATGAACACTGAAGCTTTCTTT.

This clone was counted between two and nine times. The rearrangement links TRBV11-2 to TRBJ1-2; a weak D match, TRBD1 (5 bases). Trimming stripped 0 bases from V and 8 bases from J, with 19 bases between. Germline CDR1 reads SGHAT; CDR2 reads FQNNGV. This CDR3 comprises 16 residues. The CDR3 protein is CASSLEGSWGPGGYTF. The CDR3 coding sequence is TGTGCCAGCAGCTTAGAAGGGTCCTGGGGCCCCGGGGGCTACACCTTC.

The V and J genes are TRBV27 and TRBJ2-1, with D possibly matching TRBD2 (5 bases). Germline V gene sequence: CDR1 MNHEY, CDR2 SMNVEV (reference sequence). Trimming cost V 6 bases and J 7 bases, with 16 bases left between them. This CDR3 region has 14 residues. The CDR3 region is CASRLGFPGNEQFF. CDR3 nucleotides: TGTGCCAGCAGGCTCGGGTTCCCGGGGAATGAGCAGTTCTTC.

This chain joins TRBV28 and TRBJ2-1, with 9 positions matching TRBD2. From germline, CDR1 is MDHEN and CDR2 SYDVKM. CDR3 length equals 15 residues. The V segment lost 2 bases and the J segment 2 bases; nucleotides outside the gene matches: 1. This chain's CDR3 is CASSLGGRAYNEQFF. The CDR3 bases are TGTGCCAGCAGTTTAGGCGGGAGGGCCTACAATGAGCAGTTCTTC.

The CDR3 spells CASSVAQGQPQHF. DNA of the CDR3: TGTGCCAGCAGCGTCGCACAGGGGCAGCCCCAGCATTTT. V usage is TRBV7-8 and J usage is TRBJ1-5, with 7 nucleotides matching TRBD1. V dropped 5 bases and J dropped 7; count of bases not matched to a gene: 5. The CDR3 consists of 13 residues. Germline loops: CDR1 SGHVS, CDR2 FQNEAQ.

The J gene is TRBJ1-1, the V gene TRBV7-9, with a possible D match to TRBD1 (5 bases). The ends were cut back, 5 bases at V and 5 bases at J, with 9 bases in the middle. Germline lookup yields CDR1 SEHNR and CDR2 FQNEAQ (reference sequence). The CDR3 is 12 residues long. CDR3 amino acids: CASSRGVTEAFF. The CDR3 bases are TGTGCCAGCAGCCGAGGGGTTACTGAAGCTTTCTTT.

CDR3 nucleotides: TGTGCCAGCAACCCGGGACCGGGCGTCGGAGAGCAGTACTTC. Protein: CASNPGPGVGEQYF. V gene TRBV7-2 combines with J gene TRBJ2-7; tentatively, D is TRBD1 or TRBD2 (5 bases each). The V gene lost 7 bases and the J gene lost 7 bases, with 20 bases spanning the gap. Germline CDR1 SGHTA, CDR2 FQGNSA. The CDR3 is made up of 14 amino acids. Combining the CDR3 with reference TRBV7-2 and TRBJ2-7 gives the whole variable domain GAGVSQSPSNKVTEKGKDVELRCDPISGHTALYWYRQSLGQGLEFLIYFQGNSAPDKSGLPSDRFSAERTGGSVSTLTIQRTQQEDSAVYLCASNPGPGVGEQYFGPGTRLTVT.

V gene TRBV28 combines with J gene TRBJ2-1, with 12 bases lining up with TRBD2. The CDR3 length is 15 residues. CDR1 and CDR2 from the germline V gene are MDHEN and SYDVKM. J gave up 8 bases and V 3 bases, and 5 bases lay outside the gene matches. In DNA, the CDR3 is TGTGCCAGCAGTTTTCCGACTAGCGGGAGACATGAGCAGTTCTTC. The encoded protein is CASSFPTSGRHEQFF. The full variable domain, completed using reference TRBV28 and TRBJ2-1, is DVKVTQSSRYLVKRTGEKVFLECVQDMDHENMFWYRQDPGLGLRLIYFSYDVKMKEKGDIPEGYSVSREKKERFSLILESASTNQTSMYLCASSFPTSGRHEQFFGPGTRLTVL.

The chain links TRBV29-1 to TRBJ2-1, with no clear D. Per the germline V gene, CDR1 is SQVTM and CDR2 is ANQGSEA. The CDR3 runs 12 residues. Trimming pared 8 bases from V and 5 bases from J, leaving 13 bases between. CDR3 nucleotides: TGCAGCATTGCGGACGGAGACAATGAGCAGTTCTTC. This sequence encodes CSIADGDNEQFF.

The chain uses TRBV7-9 and TRBJ1-4; D uncertain. Germline V gives CDR1 SEHNR, CDR2 FQNEAQ (reference sequence). Trimming stripped 1 base from V and 4 bases from J, with 10 bases between. The CDR3 loop spans 15 amino acids. The DNA of the CDR3 is TGTGCCAGCAGCTTAGAGCTTTCCGATAATGAAAAACTGTTTTTT. Translation gives CASSLELSDNEKLFF.